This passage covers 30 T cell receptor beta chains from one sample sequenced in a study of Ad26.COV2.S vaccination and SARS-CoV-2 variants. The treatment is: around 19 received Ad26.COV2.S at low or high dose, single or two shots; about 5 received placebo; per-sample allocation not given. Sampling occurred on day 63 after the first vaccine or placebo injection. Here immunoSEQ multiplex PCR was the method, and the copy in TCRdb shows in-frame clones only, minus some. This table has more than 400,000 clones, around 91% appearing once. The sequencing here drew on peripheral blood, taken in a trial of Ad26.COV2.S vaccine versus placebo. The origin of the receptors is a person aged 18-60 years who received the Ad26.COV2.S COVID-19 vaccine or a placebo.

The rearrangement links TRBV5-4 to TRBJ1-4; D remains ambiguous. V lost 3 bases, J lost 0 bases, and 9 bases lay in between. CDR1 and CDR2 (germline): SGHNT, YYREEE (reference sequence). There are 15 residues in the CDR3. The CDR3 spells CASSSRNPTNEKLFF. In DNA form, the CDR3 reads TGTGCCAGCAGCTCGAGGAACCCAACTAATGAAAAACTGTTTTTT.

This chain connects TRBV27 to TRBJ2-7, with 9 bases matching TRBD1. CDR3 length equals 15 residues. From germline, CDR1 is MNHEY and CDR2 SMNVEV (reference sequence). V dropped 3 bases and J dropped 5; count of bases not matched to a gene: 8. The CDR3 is CASSLARDRVNEQYF. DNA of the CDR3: TGTGCCAGCAGTTTGGCAAGGGACAGGGTCAACGAGCAGTACTTC.

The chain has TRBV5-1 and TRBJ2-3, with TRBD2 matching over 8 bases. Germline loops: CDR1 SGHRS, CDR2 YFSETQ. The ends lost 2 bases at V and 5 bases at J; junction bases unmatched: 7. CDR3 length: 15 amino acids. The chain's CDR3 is CASSFPGGPGDTQYF. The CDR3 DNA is TGCGCCAGCAGCTTCCCGGGAGGGCCTGGAGATACGCAGTATTTT.

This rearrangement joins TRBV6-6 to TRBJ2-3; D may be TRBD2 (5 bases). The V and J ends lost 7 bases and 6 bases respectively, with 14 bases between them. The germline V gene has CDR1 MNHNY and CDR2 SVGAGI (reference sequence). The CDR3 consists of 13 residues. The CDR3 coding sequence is TGTGCCAGCACCGTGAGAGGGTACGATACGCAGTATTTT. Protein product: CASTVRGYDTQYF.

The CDR3 loop reads CASSRRGLVKNIQYF. CDR3 sequence (DNA): TGTGCCAGCAGCCGCAGGGGTCTTGTCAAAAACATTCAGTACTTC. This rearrangement joins TRBV25-1 to TRBJ2-4; TRBD1 is a possible D gene (6 bases). The CDR3 is 15 amino acids. Trimming pared 6 bases from V and 3 bases from J, leaving 15 bases between. CDR1 and CDR2 (germline): MGHDK, SYGVNS.

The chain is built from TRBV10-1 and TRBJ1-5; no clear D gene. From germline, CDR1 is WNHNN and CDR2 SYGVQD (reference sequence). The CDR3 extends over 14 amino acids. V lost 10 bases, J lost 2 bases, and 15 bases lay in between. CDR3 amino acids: CAIRPTAGNQPQHF. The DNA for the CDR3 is TGCGCCATCAGGCCCACGGCGGGCAATCAGCCCCAGCATTTT.

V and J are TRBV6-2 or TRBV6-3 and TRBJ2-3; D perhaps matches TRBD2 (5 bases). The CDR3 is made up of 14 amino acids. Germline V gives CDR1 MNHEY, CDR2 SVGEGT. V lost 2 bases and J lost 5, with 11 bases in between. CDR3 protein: CASSYTLGVDTQYF. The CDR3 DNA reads TGTGCCAGCAGTTACACCCTCGGGGTAGATACGCAGTATTTT.

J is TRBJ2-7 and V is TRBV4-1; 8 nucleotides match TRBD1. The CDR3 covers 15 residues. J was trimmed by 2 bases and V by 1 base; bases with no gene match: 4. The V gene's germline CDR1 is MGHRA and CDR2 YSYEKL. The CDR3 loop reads CASSQGTGKAYEQYF. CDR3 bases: TGCGCCAGCAGCCAAGGGACAGGGAAAGCCTACGAGCAGTACTTC.

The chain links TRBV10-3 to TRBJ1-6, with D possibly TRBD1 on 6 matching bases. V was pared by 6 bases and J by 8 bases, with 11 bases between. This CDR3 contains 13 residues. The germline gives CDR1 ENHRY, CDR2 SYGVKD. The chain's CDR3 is CAIRRDIDSPLHF. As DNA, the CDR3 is TGTGCCATCAGAAGGGACATTGATTCACCCCTCCACTTT.

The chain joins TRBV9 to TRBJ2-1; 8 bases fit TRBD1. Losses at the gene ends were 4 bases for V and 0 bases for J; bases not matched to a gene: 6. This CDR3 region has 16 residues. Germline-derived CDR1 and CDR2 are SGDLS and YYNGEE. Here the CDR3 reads CASSPRTGSSYNEQFF. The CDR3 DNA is TGTGCCAGCAGCCCTCGGACAGGGTCCTCCTACAATGAGCAGTTCTTC.

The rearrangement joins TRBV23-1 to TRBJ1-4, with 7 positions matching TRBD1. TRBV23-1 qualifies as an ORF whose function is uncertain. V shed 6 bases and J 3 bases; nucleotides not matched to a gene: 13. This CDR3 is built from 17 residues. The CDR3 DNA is TGCGCCAGCAGCCGTCGGGACAGAAGGGGTCCTAATGAAAAACTGTTTTTT. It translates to CASSRRDRRGPNEKLFF.

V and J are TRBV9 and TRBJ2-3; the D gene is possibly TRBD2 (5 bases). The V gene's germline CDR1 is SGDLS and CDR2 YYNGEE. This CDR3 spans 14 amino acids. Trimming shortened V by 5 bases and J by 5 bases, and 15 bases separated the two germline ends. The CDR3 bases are TGTGCCAGCAGTGCCCCCGACGAGGGAGATACGCAGTATTTT. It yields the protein CASSAPDEGDTQYF.

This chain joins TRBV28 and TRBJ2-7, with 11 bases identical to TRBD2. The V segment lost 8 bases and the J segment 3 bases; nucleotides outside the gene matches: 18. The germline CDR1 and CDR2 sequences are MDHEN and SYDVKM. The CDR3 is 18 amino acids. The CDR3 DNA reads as TGTGCCAGCCCCCCCCCTAGCGGGAGGTGGAGTGCTGGCTACGAGCAGTACTTC. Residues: CASPPPSGRWSAGYEQYF.

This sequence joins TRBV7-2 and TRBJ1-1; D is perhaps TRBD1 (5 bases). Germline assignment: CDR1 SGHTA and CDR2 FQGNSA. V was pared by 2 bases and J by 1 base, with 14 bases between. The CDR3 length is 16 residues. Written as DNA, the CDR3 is TGTGCCAGCAGCTTAAGGGGACCCGGCACGAACACTGAAGCTTTCTTT. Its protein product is CASSLRGPGTNTEAFF.

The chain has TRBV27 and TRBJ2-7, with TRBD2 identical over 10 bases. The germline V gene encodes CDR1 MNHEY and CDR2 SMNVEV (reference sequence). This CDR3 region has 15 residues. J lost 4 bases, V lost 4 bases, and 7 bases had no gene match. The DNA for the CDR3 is TGTGCCAGCAGTTCCTATAGCGGGAGGAGGTACGAGCAGTACTTC. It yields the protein CASSSYSGRRYEQYF.

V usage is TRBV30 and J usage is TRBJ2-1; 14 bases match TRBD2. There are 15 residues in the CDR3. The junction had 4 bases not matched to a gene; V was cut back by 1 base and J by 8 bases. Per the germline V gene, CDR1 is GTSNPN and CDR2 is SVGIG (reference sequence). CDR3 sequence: CAWSGGTSGSYEQFF. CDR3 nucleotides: TGTGCCTGGAGTGGCGGGACTAGCGGGAGCTATGAGCAGTTCTTC.

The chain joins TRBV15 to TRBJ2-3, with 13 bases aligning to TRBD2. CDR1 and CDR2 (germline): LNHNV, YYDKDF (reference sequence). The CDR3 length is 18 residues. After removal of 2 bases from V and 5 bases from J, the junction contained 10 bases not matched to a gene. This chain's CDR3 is CATSRPGTSGVAEDTQYF. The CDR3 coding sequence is TGTGCCACCAGCAGACCTGGGACTAGCGGGGTCGCCGAAGATACGCAGTATTTT.

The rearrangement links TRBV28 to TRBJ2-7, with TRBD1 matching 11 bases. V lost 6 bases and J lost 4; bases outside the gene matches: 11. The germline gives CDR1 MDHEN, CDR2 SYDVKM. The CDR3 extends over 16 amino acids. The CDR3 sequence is CASRSIRDRGTYEQYF. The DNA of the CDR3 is TGTGCCAGCAGGTCAATTCGGGACAGGGGGACGTACGAGCAGTACTTC.

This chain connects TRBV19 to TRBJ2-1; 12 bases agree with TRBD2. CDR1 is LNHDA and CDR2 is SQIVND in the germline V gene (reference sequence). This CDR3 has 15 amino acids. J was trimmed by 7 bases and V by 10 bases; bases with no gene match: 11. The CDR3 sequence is CATGLTSGGGNEQFF. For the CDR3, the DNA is TGTGCCACCGGCCTGACTAGCGGGGGTGGGAATGAGCAGTTCTTC. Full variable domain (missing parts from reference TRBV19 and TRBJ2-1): DGGITQSPKYLFRKEGQNVTLSCEQNLNHDAMYWYRQDPGQGLRLIYYSQIVNDFQKGDIAEGYSVSREKKESFPLTVTSAQKNPTAFYLCATGLTSGGGNEQFFGPGTRLTVL.

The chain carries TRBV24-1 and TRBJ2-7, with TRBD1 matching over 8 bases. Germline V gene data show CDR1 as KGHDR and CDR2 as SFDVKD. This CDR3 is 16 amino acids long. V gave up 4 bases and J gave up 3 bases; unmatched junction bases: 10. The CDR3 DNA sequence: TGTGCCACCAGTGAGTTGACAGGGGAAGGGGTCTACGAGCAGTACTTC. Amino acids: CATSELTGEGVYEQYF.

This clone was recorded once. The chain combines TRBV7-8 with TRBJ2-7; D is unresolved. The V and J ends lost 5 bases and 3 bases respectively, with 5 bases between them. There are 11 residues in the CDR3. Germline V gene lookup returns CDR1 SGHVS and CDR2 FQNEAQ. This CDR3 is CASSADYEQYF. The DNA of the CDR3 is TGTGCCAGCAGCGCGGACTACGAGCAGTACTTC.

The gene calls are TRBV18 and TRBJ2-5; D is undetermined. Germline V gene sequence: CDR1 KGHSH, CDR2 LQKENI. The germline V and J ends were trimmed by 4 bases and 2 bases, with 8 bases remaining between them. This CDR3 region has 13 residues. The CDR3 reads CASSLLTQETQYF. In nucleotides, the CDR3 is TGTGCCAGCTCACTGCTCACGCAAGAGACCCAGTACTTC.

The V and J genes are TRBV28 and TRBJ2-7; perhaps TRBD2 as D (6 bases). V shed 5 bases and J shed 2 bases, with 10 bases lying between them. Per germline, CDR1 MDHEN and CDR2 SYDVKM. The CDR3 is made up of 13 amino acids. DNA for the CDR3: TGTGCCAGCAGTGGGAGGAGAACCTACGAGCAGTACTTC. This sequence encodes CASSGRRTYEQYF.

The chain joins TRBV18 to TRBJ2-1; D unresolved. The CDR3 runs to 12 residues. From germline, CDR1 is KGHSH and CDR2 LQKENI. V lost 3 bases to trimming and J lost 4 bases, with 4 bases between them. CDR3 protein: CASSPQYNEQFF. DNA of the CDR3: TGTGCCAGCTCACCGCAATACAATGAGCAGTTCTTC.

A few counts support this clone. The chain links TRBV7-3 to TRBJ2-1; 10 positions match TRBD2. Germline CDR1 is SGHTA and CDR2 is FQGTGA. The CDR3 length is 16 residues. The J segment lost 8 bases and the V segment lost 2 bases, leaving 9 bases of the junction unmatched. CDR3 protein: CASSLGGLAGVHEQFF. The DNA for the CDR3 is TGTGCCAGCAGCTTAGGCGGGCTAGCGGGAGTCCATGAGCAGTTCTTC. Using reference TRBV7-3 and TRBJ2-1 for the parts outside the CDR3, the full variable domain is GAGVSQTPSNKVTEKGKYVELRCDPISGHTALYWYRQSLGQGPEFLIYFQGTGAADDSGLPNDRFFAVRPEGSVSTLKIQRTERGDSAVYLCASSLGGLAGVHEQFFGPGTRLTVL.

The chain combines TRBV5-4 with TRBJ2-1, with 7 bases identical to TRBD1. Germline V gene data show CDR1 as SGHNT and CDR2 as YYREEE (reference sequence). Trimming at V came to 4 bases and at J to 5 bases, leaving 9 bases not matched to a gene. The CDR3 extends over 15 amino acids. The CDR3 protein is CASSIRTGPNNEQFF. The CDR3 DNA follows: TGTGCCAGCAGCATTCGGACAGGCCCTAACAATGAGCAGTTCTTC.

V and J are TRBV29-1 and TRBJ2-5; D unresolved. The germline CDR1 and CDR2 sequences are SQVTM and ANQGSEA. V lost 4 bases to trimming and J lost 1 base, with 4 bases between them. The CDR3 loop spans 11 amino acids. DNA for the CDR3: TGCAGCGTTGGCCGCCAAGAGACCCAGTACTTC. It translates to CSVGRQETQYF.

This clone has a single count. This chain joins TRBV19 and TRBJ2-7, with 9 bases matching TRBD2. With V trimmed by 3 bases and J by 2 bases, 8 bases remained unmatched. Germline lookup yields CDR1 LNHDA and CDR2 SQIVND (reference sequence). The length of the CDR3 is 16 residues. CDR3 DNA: TGTGCCAGTAGTATCGGGGCGACTAGCGGAGCCTACGAGCAGTACTTC. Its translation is CASSIGATSGAYEQYF.

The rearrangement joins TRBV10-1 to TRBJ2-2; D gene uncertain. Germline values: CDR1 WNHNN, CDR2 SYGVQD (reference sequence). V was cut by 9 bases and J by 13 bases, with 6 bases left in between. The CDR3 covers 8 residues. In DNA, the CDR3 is TGCGCCAGGATCGGGCTGTTTTTT. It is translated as CARIGLFF.

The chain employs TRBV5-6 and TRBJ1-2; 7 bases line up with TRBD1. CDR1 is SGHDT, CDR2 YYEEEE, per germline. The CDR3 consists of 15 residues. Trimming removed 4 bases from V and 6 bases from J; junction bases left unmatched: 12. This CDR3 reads CASSPLQQGLDGYTF. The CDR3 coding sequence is TGTGCCAGCAGCCCCCTTCAACAGGGGTTGGATGGCTACACCTTC.